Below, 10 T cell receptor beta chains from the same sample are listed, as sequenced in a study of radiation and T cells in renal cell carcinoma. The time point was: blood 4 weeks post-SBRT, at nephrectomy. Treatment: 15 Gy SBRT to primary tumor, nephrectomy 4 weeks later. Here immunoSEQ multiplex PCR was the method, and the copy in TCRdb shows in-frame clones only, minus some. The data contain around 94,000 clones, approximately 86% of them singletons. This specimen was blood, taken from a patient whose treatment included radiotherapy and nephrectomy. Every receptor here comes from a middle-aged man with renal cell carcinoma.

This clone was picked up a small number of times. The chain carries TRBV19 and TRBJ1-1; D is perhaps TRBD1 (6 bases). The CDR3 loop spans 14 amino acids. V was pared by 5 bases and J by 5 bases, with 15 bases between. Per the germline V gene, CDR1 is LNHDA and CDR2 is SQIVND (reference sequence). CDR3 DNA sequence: TGTGCCAGTAGTTTGCAGGGGAAGGGGACTGAAGCTTTCTTT. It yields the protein CASSLQGKGTEAFF.

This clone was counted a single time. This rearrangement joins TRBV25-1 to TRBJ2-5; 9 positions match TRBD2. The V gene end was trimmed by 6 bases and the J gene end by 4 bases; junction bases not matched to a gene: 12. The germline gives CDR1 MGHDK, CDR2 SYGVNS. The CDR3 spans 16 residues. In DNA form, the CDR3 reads TGTGCCAGCAGCCCCCCCCAAGCGGGGGGAGGAGAGACCCAGTACTTC. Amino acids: CASSPPQAGGGETQYF.

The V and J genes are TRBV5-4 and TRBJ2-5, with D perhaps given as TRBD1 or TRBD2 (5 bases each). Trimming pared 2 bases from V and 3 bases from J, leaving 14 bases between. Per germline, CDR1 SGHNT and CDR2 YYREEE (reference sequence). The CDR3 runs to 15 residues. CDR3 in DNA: TGTGCCAGCAGCTTACGGGACGGCTTAAAAGAGACCCAGTACTTC. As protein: CASSLRDGLKETQYF.

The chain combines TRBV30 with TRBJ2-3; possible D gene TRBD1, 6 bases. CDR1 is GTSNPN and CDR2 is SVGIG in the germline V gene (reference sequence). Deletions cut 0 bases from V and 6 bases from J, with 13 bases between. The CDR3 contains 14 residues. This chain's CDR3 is CAWSVSGQFDTQYF. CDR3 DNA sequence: TGTGCCTGGAGTGTGAGCGGACAGTTCGATACGCAGTATTTT.

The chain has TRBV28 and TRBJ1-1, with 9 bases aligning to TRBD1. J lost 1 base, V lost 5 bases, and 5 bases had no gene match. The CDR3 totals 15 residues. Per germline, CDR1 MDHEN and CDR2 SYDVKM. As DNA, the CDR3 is TGTGCCAGCAGTCCACCGGGACAGGGGAACACTGAAGCTTTCTTT. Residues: CASSPPGQGNTEAFF.

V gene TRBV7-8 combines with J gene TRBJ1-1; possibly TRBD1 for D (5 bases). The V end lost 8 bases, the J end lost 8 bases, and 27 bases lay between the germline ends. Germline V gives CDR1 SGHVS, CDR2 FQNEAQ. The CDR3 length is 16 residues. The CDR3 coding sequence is TGTGCCAGCTCTGCTTACCGTTTCGGGGGGAGGGAGGAAGCTTTCTTT. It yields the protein CASSAYRFGGREEAFF.

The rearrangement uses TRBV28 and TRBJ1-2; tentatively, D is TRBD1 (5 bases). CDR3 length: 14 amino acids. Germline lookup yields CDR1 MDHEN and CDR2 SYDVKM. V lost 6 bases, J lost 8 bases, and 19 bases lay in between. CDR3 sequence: CASRSMTDKLGYTF. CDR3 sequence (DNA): TGTGCCAGCAGGAGTATGACAGACAAGTTAGGCTACACCTTC.

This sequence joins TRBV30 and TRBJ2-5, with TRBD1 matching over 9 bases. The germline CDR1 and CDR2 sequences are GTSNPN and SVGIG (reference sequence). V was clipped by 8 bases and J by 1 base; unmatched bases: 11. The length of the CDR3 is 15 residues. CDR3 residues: CATHAGTGIQETQYF. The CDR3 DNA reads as TGTGCCACTCACGCCGGGACAGGGATCCAAGAGACCCAGTACTTC.

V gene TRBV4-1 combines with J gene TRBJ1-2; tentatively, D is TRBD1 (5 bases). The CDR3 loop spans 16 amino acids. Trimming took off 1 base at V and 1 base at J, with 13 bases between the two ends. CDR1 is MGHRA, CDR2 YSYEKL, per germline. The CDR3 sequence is CASSQGLGAGNYGYTF. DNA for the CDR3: TGCGCCAGCAGCCAAGGCTTAGGGGCCGGTAACTATGGCTACACCTTC.

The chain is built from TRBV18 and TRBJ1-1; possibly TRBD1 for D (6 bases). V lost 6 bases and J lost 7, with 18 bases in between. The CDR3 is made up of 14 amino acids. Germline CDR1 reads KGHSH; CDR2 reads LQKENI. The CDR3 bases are TGTGCCAGCTCGCGGGGGGCCGACGCCAATGAAGCTTTCTTT. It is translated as CASSRGADANEAFF. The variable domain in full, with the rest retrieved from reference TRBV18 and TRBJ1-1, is NAGVMQNPRHLVRRRGQEARLRCSPMKGHSHVYWYRQLPEEGLKFMVYLQKENIIDESGMPKERFSAEFPKEGPSILRIQQVVRGDSAAYFCASSRGADANEAFFGQGTRLTVV.